The clone carrying this T cell receptor beta chain was counted a few times. Its antigen is unidentified. These data come from a study of CD8 T cell repertoires and HIV-1 epitope variants. Turning to the study itself: T cells were stimulated with Twenty-five Gag and Nef peptides separately. Enriched T cells were co-cultured with equal numbers of autologous T cell-negative antigen-presenting cells. Cultures ran around ten days, with IL-2, IL-7 and IL-15 added on days 3 and 7.

TCR beta CDR3 was sequenced at survey depth on immunoSEQ. Sequenced by immunoSEQ multiplex PCR; TCRdb stores in-frame clones only, minus some. This table has some 5,600 clones, about 71% appearing once. After removal of 5 bases from V and 4 bases from J, the junction contained 6 bases not matched to a gene. CDR3 length: 14 residues. The germline V gene has CDR1 MNHEY and CDR2 SVGAGI. The specimen sequenced was cultured CD8+ T cells derived from PBMCs. The rearrangement uses TRBV6-5 and TRBJ2-5, with 8 bases matching TRBD1. The clonotype comes from a male donor with HIV. CDR3 bases: TGTGCCAGCAGTAATACAGGGGGGCGAGAGACCCAGTACTTC. Translated, it gives CASSNTGGRETQYF.